This T cell receptor (beta chain) was sequenced during a study of blood T cell repertoires in COVID-19. Across the study: In each case, the material was cDNA or gDNA derived from T cells, B-cell-depleted T cells, or PBMCs.

V lost 4 bases to trimming and J lost 5 bases, with 12 bases between them. This CDR3 has 14 amino acids. Germline-derived CDR1 and CDR2 are MDHEN and SYDVKM. Participants were aged roughly 18 to 90 years, lived in 20 to 25 US areas, and enrolled virtually. Two negative PCRs, clearance, or symptom resolution characterized the recovered Cohort 3 donors. Data came from immunoSEQ multiplex PCR; TCRdb stores just in-frame clones and leaves some out. The profile covers approximately 300,000 clones, with roughly 90% appearing a single time and about 18% taken by the ten largest. The rearrangement links TRBV28 to TRBJ1-5; D might be TRBD1 (6 bases). The origin of this receptor is a woman in her twenties or thirties who had recovered from COVID-19. Sequenced input: PBMCs or T cells enriched from blood (not recorded which). CDR3 sequence (DNA): TGTGCCAGCAGTTACCAGCGGGGGCATCAGCCCCAGCATTTT. Its protein product is CASSYQRGHQPQHF.